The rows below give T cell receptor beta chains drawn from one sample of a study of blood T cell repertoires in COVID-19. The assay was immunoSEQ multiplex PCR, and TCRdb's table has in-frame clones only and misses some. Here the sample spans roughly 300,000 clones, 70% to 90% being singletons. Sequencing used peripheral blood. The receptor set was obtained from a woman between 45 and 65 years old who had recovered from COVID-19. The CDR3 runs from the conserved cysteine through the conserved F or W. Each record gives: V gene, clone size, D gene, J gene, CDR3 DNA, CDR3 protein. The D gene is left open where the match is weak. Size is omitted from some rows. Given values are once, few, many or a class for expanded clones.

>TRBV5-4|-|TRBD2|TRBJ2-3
TGTGCCAGCAGCTCAGCGGGAGGGGCAGATACGCAGTATTTT
CASSSAGGADTQYF
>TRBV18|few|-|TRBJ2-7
TGTGCCAGCTCACCGTCAGGAATGATCTACGAGCAGTACTTC
CASSPSGMIYEQYF
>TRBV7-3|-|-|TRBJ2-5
TGTGCCAGCAGCTTAAGAGAAAAAGAGACCCAGTACTTC
CASSLREKETQYF
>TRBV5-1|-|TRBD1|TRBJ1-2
TGCGCCAGCAGCTATCAGGGACAGGGCTACACCTTC
CASSYQGQGYTF
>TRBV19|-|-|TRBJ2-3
TGTGCCAGTAGTACCCTTGAGGGCGCAAGCACAGATACGCAGTATTTT
CASSTLEGASTDTQYF
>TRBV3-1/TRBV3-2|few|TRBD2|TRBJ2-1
TGTGCCAGCAGCCTCCTCGGGGGGGGCCGACCCTACAATGAGCAGTTCTTC
CASSLLGGGRPYNEQFF
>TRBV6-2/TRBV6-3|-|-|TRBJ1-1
TGTGCCAGCAGTTACTCCCCGGGCACTGAAGCTTTCTTT
CASSYSPGTEAFF
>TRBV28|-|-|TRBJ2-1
TGTGCCAGCACCACTCGGAGCTCCTACAATGAGCAGTTCTTC
CASTTRSSYNEQFF
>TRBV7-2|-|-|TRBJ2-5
TGTGCCAGCAGCTTAGTCCGGGGGTTTATACAAGAGACCCAGTACTTC
CASSLVRGFIQETQYF
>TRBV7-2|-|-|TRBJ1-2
TGTGCCAGCAGCTCCACGACAGGACCTAACTATGGCTACACCTTC
CASSSTTGPNYGYTF
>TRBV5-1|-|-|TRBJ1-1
TGCGCCAGCAGCTTGGCTCTAAATCGTCCGAACACTGAAGCTTTCTTT
CASSLALNRPNTEAFF
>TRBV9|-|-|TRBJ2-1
TGTGCCAGCACACGGAACAGTGGCATGTTCGGTGAGCAGTTCTTC
CASTRNSGMFGEQFF
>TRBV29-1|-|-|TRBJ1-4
TGCAGCGTGGGGGGGGACGATGAAAAACTGTTTTTT
CSVGGDDEKLFF
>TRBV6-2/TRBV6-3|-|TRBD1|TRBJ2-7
TGTGCCAGCAGTACGCCCCAGGGACAGGGGGCGCTTTACGAGCAGTACTTC
CASSTPQGQGALYEQYF
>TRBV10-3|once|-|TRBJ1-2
TGTGCCATCGGGCAGGGTATGACCAACTATGGCTACACCTTC
CAIGQGMTNYGYTF